Following are 13 T cell receptor beta chains from one sample sequenced in a study of beta chain features in type 1 diabetes. Reverse transcription of all isolated RNA meant that expressed TCRB transcripts were sequenced. The table came from immunoSEQ multiplex PCR; TCRdb's copy has only in-frame clones and leaves some out. The sample shows 300,000 to 350,000 clones, 15% to 20% of them seen only once. Material: naive CD4+ T cells from blood. These TCRs come from a woman younger than 35 in good health.

The rearrangement uses TRBV7-3 and TRBJ2-7; TRBD1 is a possible D gene (5 bases). With 5 bases removed from V and 2 bases from J, the gap between germline ends came to 13 bases. The germline V gene encodes CDR1 SGHTA and CDR2 FQGTGA. The CDR3 runs to 14 residues. The CDR3 is CASSQDTSPYEQYF. The CDR3, as DNA: TGTGCCAGCAGCCAGGACACCTCACCCTACGAGCAGTACTTC.

The chain employs TRBV29-1 and TRBJ2-3, with D maybe TRBD2 (6 bases). Trimming took off 1 base at V and 2 bases at J, with 13 bases between the two ends. CDR1 and CDR2 from the germline V gene are SQVTM and ANQGSEA. The CDR3 length is 15 residues. Here the CDR3 reads CSVEGQGGTTDTQYF. The CDR3 region has the DNA TGCAGCGTTGAAGGGCAGGGAGGTACCACAGATACGCAGTATTTT.

This chain links TRBV18 with TRBJ2-3; D is perhaps TRBD1 (5 bases). The CDR3 contains 16 residues. V was trimmed by 2 bases and J by 1 base, leaving 13 bases between them. Per the germline V gene, CDR1 is KGHSH and CDR2 is LQKENI. The CDR3 is CASSPKVQGGTDTQYF. The CDR3 nucleotides are TGTGCCAGCTCACCAAAGGTGCAGGGTGGCACAGATACGCAGTATTTT. Full variable domain (outside the CDR3, taken from reference TRBV18 and TRBJ2-3): NAGVMQNPRHLVRRRGQEARLRCSPMKGHSHVYWYRQLPEEGLKFMVYLQKENIIDESGMPKERFSAEFPKEGPSILRIQQVVRGDSAAYFCASSPKVQGGTDTQYFGPGTRLTVL.

This clone showed up just a few times. V and J are TRBV6-1 and TRBJ2-3; weak D call: TRBD2 (5 bases). Germline lookup yields CDR1 MNHNS and CDR2 SASEGT. The CDR3 is 14 amino acids. V lost 6 bases to trimming and J lost 0 bases, with 10 bases between them. This CDR3 is CASSSGESTDTQYF. CDR3 sequence (DNA): TGTGCCAGCAGCAGCGGTGAGAGCACAGATACGCAGTATTTT.

The rearrangement uses TRBV30 and TRBJ2-6; D is perhaps TRBD2 (5 bases). The V end lost 3 bases, the J end lost 2 bases, and 5 bases lay between the germline ends. The CDR3 spans 13 residues. The germline V gene encodes CDR1 GTSNPN and CDR2 SVGIG (reference sequence). DNA for the CDR3: TGTGCCTGGAGGAGGGCTGGGGCCAACGTCCTGACTTTC. Translation gives CAWRRAGANVLTF. Variable domain in full (rest from reference TRBV30 and TRBJ2-6): SQTIHQWPATLVQPVGSPLSLECTVEGTSNPNLYWYRQAAGRGLQLLFYSVGIGQISSEVPQNLSASRPQDRQFILSSKKLLLSDSGFYLCAWRRAGANVLTFGAGSRLTVL.

This chain joins TRBV11-3 and TRBJ2-5; 7 bases agree with TRBD1. J was trimmed by 2 bases and V by 3 bases; bases with no gene match: 6. The CDR3 has 15 residues. Germline loops: CDR1 SGHNT, CDR2 YENEEA. The CDR3 reads CASSLGAGGQETQYF. The DNA for the CDR3 is TGTGCCAGCAGCTTGGGGGCAGGGGGACAAGAGACCCAGTACTTC.

This clone has more than one count but fewer than ten. This chain links TRBV27 with TRBJ1-2; TRBD1 might be the D (5 bases). Germline values: CDR1 MNHEY, CDR2 SMNVEV (reference sequence). V shed 6 bases and J shed 4 bases, with 12 bases lying between them. This CDR3 has 13 residues. CDR3 in amino acids: CASRQTDLYGYTF. The CDR3 nucleotides are TGTGCCAGCAGACAGACAGACCTCTATGGCTACACCTTC.

This rearrangement joins TRBV5-6 to TRBJ2-5; 8 positions agree with TRBD1. This CDR3 is 14 amino acids long. J was trimmed by 4 bases and V by 2 bases; bases with no gene match: 4. The germline V gene has CDR1 SGHDT and CDR2 YYEEEE. The CDR3 coding sequence is TGTGCCAGCAGCTTTTCGACAGGGGCAGAGACCCAGTACTTC. It codes for CASSFSTGAETQYF.

The chain uses TRBV7-9 and TRBJ2-3; TRBD1 matches at 10 bases. CDR1 SEHNR and CDR2 FQNEAQ come from the germline V gene (reference sequence). The CDR3 consists of 15 residues. The junction had 5 bases not matched to a gene; V was cut back by 4 bases and J by 4 bases. CDR3 sequence (DNA): TGTGCCAGCAGCTCCGGACAGGGGGTCGCAGATACGCAGTATTTT. Its protein product is CASSSGQGVADTQYF.

This clone was seen a few times. This chain joins TRBV29-1 and TRBJ2-1, with TRBD2 matching 12 bases. This CDR3 spans 14 amino acids. The germline gives CDR1 SQVTM, CDR2 ANQGSEA. J was trimmed by 4 bases and V by 7 bases; bases with no gene match: 5. The CDR3 DNA follows: TGCAGCGCCCGAGGGACTAGCGGGTACAATGAGCAGTTCTTC. Translated: CSARGTSGYNEQFF.

This chain joins TRBV7-9 and TRBJ1-1; 7 bases line up with TRBD1. J gave up 3 bases and V 6 bases, and 7 bases lay outside the gene matches. The CDR3 covers 14 residues. Germline CDR1 SEHNR, CDR2 FQNEAQ (reference sequence). The CDR3 nucleotides read TGTGCCAGCAGTCCAAAGGGGGCGGACACTGAAGCTTTCTTT. The encoded protein is CASSPKGADTEAFF.

The chain couples TRBV2 to TRBJ1-5; 7 nucleotides match TRBD1. Losses at the gene ends were 7 bases for V and 3 bases for J; bases not matched to a gene: 3. Per the germline V gene, CDR1 is SNHLY and CDR2 is FYNNEI. This CDR3 comprises 13 residues. The CDR3 region is CASTTGYNQPQHF. CDR3 in DNA: TGTGCCAGCACGACAGGGTACAATCAGCCCCAGCATTTT. The whole variable domain, filled in from reference TRBV2 and TRBJ1-5, reads EPEVTQTPSHQVTQMGQEVILRCVPISNHLYFYWYRQILGQKVEFLVSFYNNEISEKSEIFDDQFSVERPDGSNFTLKIRSTKLEDSAMYFCASTTGYNQPQHFGDGTRLSIL.

The rearrangement links TRBV5-1 to TRBJ2-5, with TRBD2 as a possible D gene (6 bases). V was shortened by 3 bases and J by 5 bases, with 14 bases between the two germline ends. This CDR3 is 14 amino acids long. Germline values: CDR1 SGHRS, CDR2 YFSETQ. The CDR3 sequence: CASSSPGRGETQYF. The DNA of the CDR3 is TGCGCCAGCAGCTCCCCGGGCCGGGGGGAGACCCAGTACTTC. The full variable domain, completed using reference TRBV5-1 and TRBJ2-5, is KAGVTQTPRYLIKTRGQQVTLSCSPISGHRSVSWYQQTPGQGLQFLFEYFSETQRNKGNFPGRFSGRQFSNSRSEMNVSTLELGDSALYLCASSSPGRGETQYFGPGTRLLVL.